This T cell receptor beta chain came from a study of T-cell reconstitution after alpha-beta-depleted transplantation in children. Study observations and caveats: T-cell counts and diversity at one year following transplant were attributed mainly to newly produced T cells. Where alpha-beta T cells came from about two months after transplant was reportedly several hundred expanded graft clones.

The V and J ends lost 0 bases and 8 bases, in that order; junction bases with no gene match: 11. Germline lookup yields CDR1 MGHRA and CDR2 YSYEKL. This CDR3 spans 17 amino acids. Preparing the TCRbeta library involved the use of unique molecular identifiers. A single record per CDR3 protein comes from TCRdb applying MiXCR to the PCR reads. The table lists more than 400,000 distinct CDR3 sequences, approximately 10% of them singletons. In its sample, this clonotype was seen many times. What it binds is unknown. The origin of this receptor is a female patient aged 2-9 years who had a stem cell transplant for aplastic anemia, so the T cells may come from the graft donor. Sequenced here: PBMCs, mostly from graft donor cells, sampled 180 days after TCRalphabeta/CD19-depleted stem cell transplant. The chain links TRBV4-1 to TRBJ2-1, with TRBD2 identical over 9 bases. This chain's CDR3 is CASSQDFVAGGPDEQFF. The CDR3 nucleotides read TGCGCCAGCAGCCAAGATTTTGTGGCGGGAGGGCCCGATGAGCAGTTCTTC.